The 21 T cell receptor beta chains below come from one sample, sequenced in a study of blood T cell repertoires in COVID-19. Profiled with immunoSEQ multiplex PCR; TCRdb holds only in-frame clones, not every one. The sample contains about 170,000 clones, approximately 88% of which appear only once. Sequenced: peripheral blood. The receptors derive from a woman aged 60-75 years with acute or convalescent COVID-19.

The chain carries TRBV27 and TRBJ1-6, with 7 bases that match TRBD1. The germline CDR1 and CDR2 sequences are MNHEY and SMNVEV (reference sequence). The V and J ends lost 5 bases and 7 bases, in that order; junction bases with no gene match: 8. The CDR3 loop spans 15 amino acids. The CDR3 DNA reads as TGTGCCAGCAGTGTCACCGGGACAGACAATTCACCCCTCCACTTT. As protein: CASSVTGTDNSPLHF.

In its sample, this clone was seen many times. The J gene is TRBJ2-7, the V gene TRBV7-9; perhaps TRBD1 as D (5 bases). The germline CDR1 and CDR2 sequences are SEHNR and FQNEAQ (reference sequence). The V and J ends lost 3 bases and 0 bases respectively, with 12 bases between them. The CDR3 covers 15 residues. The CDR3: CASSFNPRDSYEQYF. CDR3 bases: TGTGCCAGCAGCTTTAACCCCAGGGACTCCTACGAGCAGTACTTC.

The chain recombines TRBV19 with TRBJ1-1; 8 positions match TRBD1. The CDR3 has 14 residues. Germline loops: CDR1 LNHDA, CDR2 SQIVND (reference sequence). Trimming removed 7 bases from V and 0 bases from J; junction bases left unmatched: 4. For the CDR3, the DNA is TGTGCCAGTACCCAGGGGGCAATGAACACTGAAGCTTTCTTT. Protein sequence: CASTQGAMNTEAFF. Full variable domain (remainder filled in from reference TRBV19 and TRBJ1-1): DGGITQSPKYLFRKEGQNVTLSCEQNLNHDAMYWYRQDPGQGLRLIYYSQIVNDFQKGDIAEGYSVSREKKESFPLTVTSAQKNPTAFYLCASTQGAMNTEAFFGQGTRLTVV.

The genes are TRBV11-3 and TRBJ2-7; 7 nucleotides line up with TRBD1. Germline trimming cut 4 bases from V and 0 bases from J; bases unmatched to any gene: 3. The germline CDR1 and CDR2 sequences are SGHNT and YENEEA. This CDR3 has 14 amino acids. Written as DNA, the CDR3 is TGTGCCAGCAGCTCTAGGGACAGCTCCTACGAGCAGTACTTC. It translates to CASSSRDSSYEQYF.

This chain uses TRBV19 with TRBJ1-1, with a possible D match to TRBD1 (5 bases). Germline values: CDR1 LNHDA, CDR2 SQIVND (reference sequence). V was clipped by 5 bases and J by 5 bases, with 12 bases between them. The CDR3 has 13 amino acids. The CDR3 sequence: CASSERGGTEAFF. In nucleotides, the CDR3 is TGTGCCAGTAGTGAGCGGGGGGGGACTGAAGCTTTCTTT.

This clone was counted a few times. The V and J genes are TRBV15 and TRBJ2-5; 12 nucleotides line up with TRBD1. This CDR3 contains 16 residues. The V and J ends lost 3 bases and 4 bases, in that order; junction bases with no gene match: 6. Germline CDR1 and CDR2: LNHNV and YYDKDF (reference sequence). The CDR3 coding sequence is TGTGCCACCAGCAGGGCCGGGACAGGGGGCGGAGAGACCCAGTACTTC. Protein product: CATSRAGTGGGETQYF.

This chain links TRBV4-1 with TRBJ1-1; the D is unclear. This CDR3 is built from 15 residues. From germline, CDR1 is MGHRA and CDR2 YSYEKL. Trimming left V 0 bases short and J 4 bases short, with 12 bases between. The DNA of the CDR3 is TGCGCCAGCAGCCAAGAGGAGGGCCCCTCCACTGAAGCTTTCTTT. It translates to CASSQEEGPSTEAFF.

The chain couples TRBV2 to TRBJ1-1; D is unclear. Between the trimmed V and J ends, which lost 4 bases and 0 bases, there was a span of 9 bases. CDR1 is SNHLY, CDR2 FYNNEI, per germline. The CDR3 spans 14 residues. The DNA for the CDR3 is TGTGCCAGCAGTGTTGAGTTCGTGAACACTGAAGCTTTCTTT. As protein: CASSVEFVNTEAFF. The full variable domain, rest sourced from reference TRBV2 and TRBJ1-1, is EPEVTQTPSHQVTQMGQEVILRCVPISNHLYFYWYRQILGQKVEFLVSFYNNEISEKSEIFDDQFSVERPDGSNFTLKIRSTKLEDSAMYFCASSVEFVNTEAFFGQGTRLTVV.

V is TRBV3-1 (or the pseudogene TRBV3-2) and J is TRBJ2-5; 8 bases are a match to TRBD2. This CDR3 region has 15 residues. Germline trimming cut 3 bases from V and 0 bases from J; bases unmatched to any gene: 3. CDR1 is LGHDT, CDR2 YNNKEL, per germline (reference sequence). DNA for the CDR3: TGTGCCAGCAGCCATCGGCGGGGGGACCAAGAGACCCAGTACTTC. Its translation: CASSHRRGDQETQYF.

V gene TRBV19 combines with J gene TRBJ1-6; maybe TRBD1 (5 bases). In germline, CDR1 is LNHDA, CDR2 SQIVND (reference sequence). Trimming removed 5 bases from V and 0 bases from J, with 11 bases in between. The CDR3 runs 16 residues. In DNA, the CDR3 is TGTGCCAGTAGTCTTCGACAGAGCTCCTATAATTCACCCCTCCACTTT. As protein: CASSLRQSSYNSPLHF.

Here the CDR3 DNA reads TGTGCCAGCAGCTTACCCGCCGACAGGTCGCGGACTGAAGCTTTCTTT. It codes for CASSLPADRSRTEAFF. V usage is TRBV7-9 and J usage is TRBJ1-1; tentatively, D is TRBD1 (6 bases). This CDR3 spans 16 amino acids. Trimming cost V 2 bases and J 5 bases, with 18 bases left between them. Per the germline V gene, CDR1 is SEHNR and CDR2 is FQNEAQ (reference sequence).

The chain employs TRBV10-3 and TRBJ1-1; D not certain. Looked up from germline, CDR1 is ENHRY and CDR2 is SYGVKD. The CDR3 contains 15 residues. V was shortened by 0 bases and J by 4 bases, with 12 bases between the two germline ends. CDR3 sequence (DNA): TGTGCCATCAGTGAGTCTGTGGGCTCTCTCACTGAAGCTTTCTTT. It specifies CAISESVGSLTEAFF.

V is TRBV7-3 and J is TRBJ2-1, with TRBD2 matching 8 bases. V dropped 3 bases and J dropped 9; count of bases not matched to a gene: 19. This CDR3 has 18 residues. CDR1 and CDR2 (germline): SGHTA, FQGTGA. CDR3 loop: CASSFGAGGRGKASEQFF. CDR3 coding DNA: TGTGCCAGCAGCTTTGGTGCGGGGGGCCGGGGTAAGGCCTCTGAGCAGTTCTTC.

This clone was seen only a few times. V usage is TRBV5-1 and J usage is TRBJ1-2; TRBD1 matches at 9 bases. V lost 4 bases, J lost 5 bases, and 9 bases stayed unmatched. The CDR3 sequence is 15 residues long. From germline, CDR1 is SGHRS and CDR2 YFSETQ. As DNA, the CDR3 is TGCGCCAGCAGCCCAGATAGGACAGGGGTATATGGCTACACCTTC. Amino acids: CASSPDRTGVYGYTF.

This clone was seen once. The chain joins TRBV24-1 to TRBJ2-1; 8 nucleotides line up with TRBD1. The V segment lost 3 bases and the J segment 9 bases; nucleotides outside the gene matches: 9. Germline-derived CDR1 and CDR2 are KGHDR and SFDVKD. CDR3 length: 15 residues. CDR3 DNA sequence: TGTGCCACCAGTGATAAACAGGGGGGAATCACTGAGCAGTTCTTC. Translation gives CATSDKQGGITEQFF.

This sequence joins TRBV7-2 and TRBJ2-7, with TRBD2 as a possible D gene (6 bases). Per germline, CDR1 SGHTA and CDR2 FQGNSA. V gave up 1 base and J gave up 0 bases, with 10 bases separating them. This CDR3 contains 15 residues. The CDR3 reads CASSLVVGGSYEQYF. The CDR3 region has the DNA TGTGCCAGCAGCTTAGTCGTGGGGGGCTCCTACGAGCAGTACTTC.

This sequence joins TRBV18 and TRBJ1-2; no firm D call. The CDR3 sequence is 13 residues long. Trimming shortened V by 2 bases and J by 8 bases, and 12 bases separated the two germline ends. The germline gives CDR1 KGHSH, CDR2 LQKENI. The DNA of the CDR3 is TGTGCCAGCTCACCAGTAGAGGGAGGAGGCTACACCTTC. This sequence encodes CASSPVEGGGYTF. Full variable domain (rest looked up from reference TRBV18 and TRBJ1-2): NAGVMQNPRHLVRRRGQEARLRCSPMKGHSHVYWYRQLPEEGLKFMVYLQKENIIDESGMPKERFSAEFPKEGPSILRIQQVVRGDSAAYFCASSPVEGGGYTFGSGTRLTVV.

The chain links TRBV15 to TRBJ1-2; 8 bases line up with TRBD1. V trimming: 1 base; J trimming: 2 bases; junction bases outside the gene matches: 9. The CDR3 is 17 amino acids. Germline loops: CDR1 LNHNV, CDR2 YYDKDF (reference sequence). The CDR3 sequence is CATSRGGTGFLNYGYTF. The CDR3 DNA reads TGTGCCACCAGCAGAGGGGGGACAGGTTTTCTAAACTATGGCTACACCTTC.

The chain is built from TRBV13 and TRBJ2-1; D unresolved. The V end was cut by 1 base, the J end by 5 bases, with 3 bases between. Germline lookup yields CDR1 PRHDT and CDR2 FYEKMQ (reference sequence). CDR3 length: 12 amino acids. As DNA, the CDR3 is TGTGCCAGCAGCTTAGCGGACAATGAGCAGTTCTTC. It specifies CASSLADNEQFF.

The V and J genes are TRBV6-6 and TRBJ2-7; 7 bases fit TRBD1. This CDR3 contains 16 residues. Germline CDR1 is MNHNY and CDR2 is SVGAGI (reference sequence). After removal of 5 bases from V and 0 bases from J, the junction contained 10 bases not matched to a gene. Written as DNA, the CDR3 is TGTGCCAGCAGTATCCTCGACAGGGTCCCCTCCTACGAGCAGTACTTC. Residues: CASSILDRVPSYEQYF.

A word on this clone: At one end the junction does not follow the germline gene, possibly because of a read error. The chain carries TRBV18 and TRBJ1-4, with no clear D. This CDR3 is built from 15 residues. CDR1 and CDR2 from the germline V gene are KGHSH and LQKENI. The CDR3 DNA follows: TGTGCCAGCTCTCCACTAGCTGCAACTAATGAAAAACTGTTTTTT. Translated: CASSPLAATNEKLFF. The full variable domain, completed using reference TRBV18 and TRBJ1-4, is NAGVMQNPRHLVRRRGQEARLRCSPMKGHSHVYWYRQLPEEGLKFMVYLQKENIIDESGMPKERFSAEFPKEGPSILRIQQVVRGDSAAYFCASSPLAATNEKLFFGSGTQLSVL.